Listed below are T cell receptor beta chains from one sample, sequenced in a study of blood T cell repertoires in COVID-19. Produced via immunoSEQ multiplex PCR; TCRdb's table is partial and in-frame only. The table has about 160,000 clones, roughly 84% seen once; the top ten hold less than 3.5%. Sequenced: peripheral blood. The receptors originated from a woman aged 60-75 years with acute or convalescent COVID-19. The conserved cysteine and the conserved F or W are not part of the CDR3 here. Rows may omit the clone size; those that give it use once, few, many or a size class.

V gene	clone size	J gene	CDR3 protein
TRBV12-5	NA	TRBJ2-7	ASGLEKGTGPYEQY
TRBV7-2	NA	TRBJ2-2	ASSLSVTANTGELF
TRBV18	NA	TRBJ1-1	ASSSGGDQEAF
TRBV6-5	once	TRBJ1-1	ASSPHGKPNTEAF
TRBV10-2	once	TRBJ2-1	ASMRQRPYNEQF
TRBV25-1	few	TRBJ1-1	ASRETQGSNTEAF
TRBV12-3/TRBV12-4	NA	TRBJ2-7	ASSFREEVEQY
TRBV5-6	NA	TRBJ1-2	ASSLDRGVAGYT
TRBV28	NA	TRBJ1-2	ASTDSNYGYT
TRBV5-6	NA	TRBJ1-6	ASGLGGREGSPLH
TRBV30	NA	TRBJ1-4	AWNRRGARAEKLF
TRBV6-6	NA	TRBJ2-7	ASSYGRPSVYEQY
TRBV4-1	few	TRBJ2-7	ASSPPGQGDGEQY
TRBV14	NA	TRBJ2-2	ASSQEPPEVRDRRTGELF
TRBV29-1	NA	TRBJ2-7	SVLVAGASYEQY
TRBV29-1	NA	TRBJ2-7	SVTGGDSYEQY
TRBV10-3	NA	TRBJ2-1	AISPGLASNEQF
TRBV2	NA	TRBJ1-2	ASSPDRVYGYT
TRBV6-2/TRBV6-3	NA	TRBJ2-2	ASSRTGVNTGELF
TRBV7-2	NA	TRBJ2-5	ASSLVAGAFETQY
TRBV30	NA	TRBJ2-1	AWSESSYNEQF
TRBV3-1/TRBV3-2	many	TRBJ1-2	ASSPPDRDANYGYT
TRBV4-3	NA	TRBJ2-2	ASSQGTDYTGELF
TRBV5-4	NA	TRBJ2-2	ASRQGTANTGELF
TRBV7-2	NA	TRBJ2-4	ASSLLTGRGTAKNIQY
TRBV11-3	NA	TRBJ1-1	ASSLDSRNTEAF
TRBV5-4	NA	TRBJ1-4	ASSSTGRGEKLF
TRBV27	NA	TRBJ2-2	ASSLAAGELF
TRBV5-1	NA	TRBJ2-7	ASSPDISYEQY
TRBV7-2	few	TRBJ1-5	ASSSQGAEQPQH
TRBV2	NA	TRBJ2-2	ASSEVAGGSGAGELF
TRBV14	once	TRBJ1-6	ASSHTGGSYNSPLH
TRBV5-4	NA	TRBJ1-6	ASSLERQNNSPLH
TRBV9	NA	TRBJ1-4	ASSHRGQNRGLNEKLF
TRBV5-4	NA	TRBJ2-7	ASSSPTGSSYEQY